One and the same sample provided the 29 T cell receptor beta chains below, sequenced in a study of control samples from healthy donors and cancer patients. This table comes from immunoSEQ multiplex PCR, and its TCRdb copy is limited to in-frame clones, with some not included. The table has 150,000 or so clones, roughly 92% seen once. The sequenced material came from blood. All receptors come from a man between 18 and 29 years old in good health.

CDR3 nucleotide sequence: TGTGCCATCAGTAAGAGGGACATTTACAATGAGCAGTTCTTC. It is translated as CAISKRDIYNEQFF. The chain employs TRBV10-3 and TRBJ2-1; tentative D call: TRBD1 (6 bases). V lost 5 bases and J 4 bases, leaving 12 bases between the germline ends. The CDR3 extends over 14 amino acids. The germline V gene encodes CDR1 ENHRY and CDR2 SYGVKD.

In the case of this clone: Other DNA sequences in this sample translate to the same CDR3. This chain links TRBV6-5 with TRBJ1-5; perhaps TRBD1 as D (6 bases). V was shortened by 6 bases and J by 5 bases, with 14 bases between the two germline ends. Germline assignment: CDR1 MNHEY and CDR2 SVGAGI. The CDR3 covers 14 residues. This chain's CDR3 is CASSKQGRDQPQHF. CDR3 bases: TGTGCCAGCAGCAAACAGGGTCGGGATCAGCCCCAGCATTTT.

The chain is built from TRBV11-2 and TRBJ1-3; D unclear. V dropped 1 base and J dropped 0 bases, with 7 bases sitting between them. CDR3 size: 15 residues. The germline gives CDR1 SGHAT, CDR2 FQNNGV. The CDR3 DNA sequence: TGTGCCAGCAGCTTAGGGCGAATCTCTGGAAACACCATATATTTT. It codes for CASSLGRISGNTIYF. Complete variable domain (other parts from reference TRBV11-2 and TRBJ1-3): EAGVAQSPRYKIIEKRQSVAFWCNPISGHATLYWYQQILGQGPKLLIQFQNNGVVDDSQLPKDRFSAERLKGVDSTLKIQPAKLEDSAVYLCASSLGRISGNTIYFGEGSWLTVV.

The rearrangement links TRBV2 to TRBJ2-1; 9 bases line up with TRBD2. Germline V CDR1 and CDR2: SNHLY, FYNNEI. CDR3 length equals 15 residues. The trim removed 4 bases at V and 2 bases at J, leaving 3 bases unmatched. CDR3 sequence reads: CASSVAGGPYNEQFF. The CDR3 coding sequence is TGTGCCAGCAGTGTCGCGGGGGGGCCCTACAATGAGCAGTTCTTC.

The rearrangement uses TRBV30 and TRBJ1-1; 7 nucleotides match TRBD1. This CDR3 is 15 amino acids long. In germline, CDR1 is GTSNPN, CDR2 SVGIG (reference sequence). V dropped 0 bases and J dropped 1; count of bases not matched to a gene: 5. CDR3 sequence: CAWSVEGQSNTEAFF. The DNA of the CDR3 is TGTGCCTGGAGTGTAGAGGGACAGTCGAACACTGAAGCTTTCTTT.

CDR3 sequence reads: CASSADRAYGYTF. CDR3 sequence (DNA): TGTGCCAGCAGTGCAGACAGGGCGTATGGCTACACCTTC. This chain joins TRBV12-3 or TRBV12-4 and TRBJ1-2; TRBD1 matches at 7 bases. With V trimmed by 5 bases and J by 5 bases, 5 bases remained unmatched. The CDR3 is made up of 13 amino acids.

The chain recombines TRBV24-1 with TRBJ2-7, with D unresolved. The germline CDR1 and CDR2 sequences are KGHDR and SFDVKD. Trimming removed 4 bases at V and 1 base at J, with 31 bases between. This CDR3 is built from 21 residues. The CDR3: CATSDPRSMEADFLRSYEQYF. In DNA form, the CDR3 reads TGTGCCACCAGTGACCCGCGGTCCATGGAAGCCGATTTTCTTCGTTCCTACGAGCAGTACTTC.

The table lists this clone with a count of one. This chain uses TRBV5-1 with TRBJ1-5; no definite D call. The CDR3 contains 15 residues. The ends were cut back, 0 bases at V and 2 bases at J, with 9 bases in the middle. In germline, CDR1 is SGHRS, CDR2 YFSETQ. The CDR3 reads CASSLEGYGNQPQHF. CDR3 sequence (DNA): TGCGCCAGCAGCTTGGAAGGGTATGGCAATCAGCCCCAGCATTTT.

The gene calls are TRBV6-1 and TRBJ1-6; no firm D call. The V gene's germline CDR1 is MNHNS and CDR2 SASEGT. CDR3 length equals 13 residues. The ends were cut back, 1 base at V and 6 bases at J, with 4 bases in the middle. The CDR3 DNA reads as TGTGCCAGCAGTGAAGACGGTAATTCACCCCTCCACTTT. It codes for CASSEDGNSPLHF.

The chain carries TRBV27 and TRBJ2-7; 9 positions match TRBD1. This CDR3 has 14 residues. Germline V gives CDR1 MNHEY, CDR2 SMNVEV (reference sequence). V lost 8 bases, J lost 6 bases, and 11 bases stayed unmatched. CDR3 sequence: CASGHPGQGGEQYF. For the CDR3, the DNA is TGTGCCAGCGGCCACCCGGGACAGGGAGGCGAGCAGTACTTC.

This clone was seen only once. The chain uses TRBV19 and TRBJ2-5; 7 nucleotides agree with TRBD1. The CDR3 consists of 14 residues. V lost 6 bases to trimming and J lost 1 base; unmatched junction nucleotides: 5. Per germline, CDR1 LNHDA and CDR2 SQIVND (reference sequence). The CDR3 is CASSQDRVQETQYF. DNA for the CDR3: TGTGCCAGTAGCCAAGACAGGGTCCAAGAGACCCAGTACTTC.

The chain has TRBV7-2 and TRBJ2-7; 11 bases match TRBD2. The germline V gene has CDR1 SGHTA and CDR2 FQGNSA. Losses at the gene ends were 2 bases for V and 1 base for J; bases not matched to a gene: 7. CDR3 length: 17 amino acids. Here the CDR3 reads CASSLFGLAGTSYEQYF. The CDR3 DNA is TGTGCCAGCAGCTTATTCGGACTAGCGGGCACTTCCTACGAGCAGTACTTC.

The genes are TRBV28 and TRBJ1-2, with D perhaps TRBD1 (6 bases). The germline gives CDR1 MDHEN, CDR2 SYDVKM. Trimming cost V 10 bases and J 4 bases, with 13 bases left between them. This CDR3 comprises 12 residues. CDR3 residues: CATRGQLYGYTF. CDR3 bases: TGTGCCACCCGCGGACAGCTCTATGGCTACACCTTC.

The chain links TRBV5-6 to TRBJ1-4; no clear D gene. The CDR3 is 13 amino acids. In germline, CDR1 is SGHDT, CDR2 YYEEEE. The germline V and J ends were trimmed by 4 bases and 8 bases, with 12 bases remaining between them. CDR3 residues: CASSPDPGEKLFF. DNA for the CDR3: TGTGCCAGCAGCCCGGACCCTGGGGAAAAACTGTTTTTT. The whole variable domain, filled in from reference TRBV5-6 and TRBJ1-4, reads DAGVTQSPTHLIKTRGQQVTLRCSPKSGHDTVSWYQQALGQGPQFIFQYYEEEERQRGNFPDRFSGHQFPNYSSELNVNALLLGDSALYLCASSPDPGEKLFFGSGTQLSVL.

The rearrangement joins TRBV19 to TRBJ2-5, with D unresolved. Germline V gene sequence: CDR1 LNHDA, CDR2 SQIVND (reference sequence). CDR3 size: 14 residues. V lost 3 bases to trimming and J lost 2 bases, with 10 bases between them. The DNA for the CDR3 is TGTGCCAGTAGTATGGGTGGGATTCAAGAGACCCAGTACTTC. It codes for CASSMGGIQETQYF.

This chain uses TRBV5-4 with TRBJ2-1, with 7 bases identical to TRBD2. Germline-derived CDR1 and CDR2 are SGHNT and YYREEE (reference sequence). The CDR3 runs 15 residues. After removal of 4 bases from V and 6 bases from J, the junction contained 10 bases not matched to a gene. CDR3 bases: TGTGCCAGCAGCAAGGAAGCGGGGCCCGGCAATGAGCAGTTCTTC. Translation gives CASSKEAGPGNEQFF.

The V gene is TRBV28, the J gene TRBJ2-3; 9 nucleotides align to TRBD2. The V gene's germline CDR1 is MDHEN and CDR2 SYDVKM. The trim removed 6 bases at V and 2 bases at J, leaving 3 bases unmatched. This CDR3 spans 14 amino acids. The CDR3 DNA reads TGTGCCAGCAGGAGCGGGGGGCCCACAGATACGCAGTATTTT. Amino acid sequence: CASRSGGPTDTQYF. The full variable domain, completed using reference TRBV28 and TRBJ2-3, is DVKVTQSSRYLVKRTGEKVFLECVQDMDHENMFWYRQDPGLGLRLIYFSYDVKMKEKGDIPEGYSVSREKKERFSLILESASTNQTSMYLCASRSGGPTDTQYFGPGTRLTVL.

V is TRBV14 and J is TRBJ1-6; TRBD1 is a possible D gene (5 bases). Germline lookup yields CDR1 SGHDN and CDR2 FVKESK. Between the trimmed V and J ends, which lost 3 bases and 5 bases, there was a span of 11 bases. This CDR3 is built from 15 residues. The CDR3 protein is CASSHEQGHNSPLHF. The CDR3 DNA reads as TGTGCCAGCAGCCATGAGCAGGGCCATAATTCACCCCTCCACTTT.

The rearrangement links TRBV15 to TRBJ1-2; 7 bases are shared with TRBD1. Trimming took 4 bases from V and 2 from J; bases not matched to a gene: 7. The CDR3 extends over 15 amino acids. Germline loops: CDR1 LNHNV, CDR2 YYDKDF (reference sequence). The CDR3 here is CATSKPGQLNYGYTF. The CDR3 coding sequence is TGTGCCACCAGCAAGCCGGGACAGCTCAACTATGGCTACACCTTC.

This chain connects TRBV10-1 to TRBJ1-6; no definite D call. Germline CDR1 is WNHNN and CDR2 is SYGVQD (reference sequence). V lost 6 bases to trimming and J lost 8 bases, with 17 bases between them. The CDR3 runs 15 residues. CDR3 residues: CASSEGNPHDSPLHF. The CDR3 DNA is TGCGCCAGCAGCGAGGGAAACCCTCACGATTCACCCCTCCACTTT.

V and J are TRBV6-5 and TRBJ2-5, with 8 positions matching TRBD2. The CDR3 runs to 15 residues. Germline V CDR1 and CDR2: MNHEY, SVGAGI. V dropped 2 bases and J dropped 9; count of bases not matched to a gene: 11. In DNA form, the CDR3 reads TGTGCCAGCAGTTACGAGGGGTTTAGCGGGGTGGCCCAGTACTTC. Translating it yields CASSYEGFSGVAQYF.

This clone has a single count. This sequence joins TRBV27 and TRBJ1-2; no definite D call. With 5 bases removed from V and 1 base from J, the gap between germline ends came to 8 bases. Germline assignment: CDR1 MNHEY and CDR2 SMNVEV (reference sequence). The CDR3 totals 13 residues. The CDR3 DNA is TGTGCCAGCAGTACGACGGATAACTATGGCTACACCTTC. It encodes CASSTTDNYGYTF.

V usage is TRBV7-2 and J usage is TRBJ2-1; 9 positions match TRBD2. The CDR3 runs to 17 residues. Germline CDR1 SGHTA, CDR2 FQGNSA. V gave up 5 bases and J gave up 6 bases; unmatched junction bases: 14. The CDR3 DNA reads as TGTGCCAGCAGCCCGAGGCCGGGACTAGCTGTGCCCAATGAGCAGTTCTTC. Translated: CASSPRPGLAVPNEQFF. Looking up the rest from reference TRBV7-2 and TRBJ2-1 gives the full variable domain: GAGVSQSPSNKVTEKGKDVELRCDPISGHTALYWYRQSLGQGLEFLIYFQGNSAPDKSGLPSDRFSAERTGGSVSTLTIQRTQQEDSAVYLCASSPRPGLAVPNEQFFGPGTRLTVL.

The chain is built from TRBV4-1 and TRBJ2-6; possibly TRBD1 or TRBD2 for D (5 bases each). Germline CDR1 MGHRA, CDR2 YSYEKL. This CDR3 spans 18 amino acids. V was pared by 4 bases and J by 0 bases, with 16 bases between. The DNA of the CDR3 is TGCGCCAGCAGCCCCGCTCAGGGACGACCCTCTGGGGCCAACGTCCTGACTTTC. Translating it yields CASSPAQGRPSGANVLTF.

V is TRBV11-2 and J is TRBJ2-7; the D is unclear. The V end was cut by 2 bases, the J end by 2 bases, with 13 bases between. Germline CDR1 and CDR2: SGHAT and FQNNGV. This CDR3 has 15 amino acids. CDR3 in DNA: TGTGCCAGCAGCTTACAATCCGACTTCCCCTACGAGCAGTACTTC. Amino acid sequence: CASSLQSDFPYEQYF.

This chain links TRBV4-1 with TRBJ1-2; 7 bases are a match to TRBD1. CDR1 and CDR2 (germline): MGHRA, YSYEKL. J was trimmed by 5 bases and V by 2 bases; bases with no gene match: 8. The CDR3 totals 15 residues. Here the CDR3 reads CASSQLRDSSYGYTF. As DNA, the CDR3 is TGCGCCAGCAGCCAACTACGGGACAGCTCTTATGGCTACACCTTC.

The V and J genes are TRBV5-5 and TRBJ2-7, with 8 bases matching TRBD1. The junction had 7 bases not matched to a gene; V was cut back by 3 bases and J by 2 bases. Germline V gene data show CDR1 as SGHKS and CDR2 as YYEKEE (reference sequence). The CDR3 runs to 15 residues. CDR3 bases: TGTGCCAGCAGCTCTAGAGGACAGGGAACCTACGAGCAGTACTTC. Translated: CASSSRGQGTYEQYF.

This rearrangement joins TRBV4-1 to TRBJ2-6; D may be TRBD2 (6 bases). The germline gives CDR1 MGHRA, CDR2 YSYEKL. The CDR3 has 18 amino acids. Trimming removed 0 bases at V and 2 bases at J, with 14 bases between. The CDR3 region is CASSQDSQWGAGANVLTF. CDR3 DNA sequence: TGCGCCAGCAGCCAAGATAGTCAGTGGGGGGCTGGGGCCAACGTCCTGACTTTC.

In its sample, this clone was seen once. The V call is TRBV7-9, the J call TRBJ1-4; D remains ambiguous. This CDR3 contains 14 residues. Deletions cut 5 bases from V and 4 bases from J, with 11 bases between. The V gene's germline CDR1 is SEHNR and CDR2 FQNEAQ (reference sequence). This CDR3 is CASSPRGSNEKLFF. The CDR3 DNA is TGTGCCAGCAGCCCACGGGGAAGTAATGAAAAACTGTTTTTT. The full variable domain, in which reference TRBV7-9 and TRBJ1-4 provide the parts outside the CDR3, is DTGVSQNPRHKITKRGQNVTFRCDPISEHNRLYWYRQTLGQGPEFLTYFQNEAQLEKSRLLSDRFSAERPKGSFSTLEIQRTEQGDSAMYLCASSPRGSNEKLFFGSGTQLSVL.